Each of the 30 T cell receptor beta chains below was sequenced from the same sample in a study of post-analysis software for immune sequencing data. Prepared libraries of TCR beta cDNA carried unique molecular identifiers. One entry per CDR3 protein results from TCRdb running MiXCR on the PCR reads. In the table there are around 260,000 distinct CDR3 sequences, less than 40% of which are singletons. Study-level points and caveats: Elevated frequency relative to controls characterized 4 or 5 TRBV segments in patients, TRBV5-6, TRBV5-1 and TRBV20-1 among them.

These receptors have no identified antigens. The sample taken for sequencing was blood. These receptors all stem from a girl under 18 with multiple sclerosis.

J is TRBJ2-7 and V is TRBV28, with TRBD1 matching over 9 bases. CDR1 and CDR2 (germline): MDHEN, SYDVKM. The ends lost 3 bases at V and 7 bases at J; junction bases unmatched: 10. The CDR3 has 15 amino acids. The chain's CDR3 is CASSLGGTGWSEQYF. CDR3 sequence (DNA): TGTGCCAGCAGTTTGGGGGGGACAGGGTGGAGTGAGCAGTACTTC.

This clonotype occurred many times. CDR3 sequence: CSVEIRKASGRSVADTQYF. As DNA, the CDR3 is TGCAGCGTTGAGATCCGGAAGGCTAGCGGGAGGTCTGTAGCAGATACGCAGTATTTT. The V call is TRBV29-1, the J call TRBJ2-3; 11 positions agree with TRBD2. CDR3 length equals 19 residues. Germline CDR1 reads SQVTM; CDR2 reads ANQGSEA. J gave up 4 bases and V 3 bases, and 18 bases lay outside the gene matches.

This clonotype was counted between two and nine times. A much larger clone lies one base from this, so it may be a read error. The V call is TRBV28, the J call TRBJ2-5; 7 bases line up with TRBD1. V trimming: 6 bases; J trimming: 11 bases; junction bases outside the gene matches: 15. The CDR3 loop spans 14 amino acids. Germline CDR1 and CDR2: MDHEN and SYDVKM. The CDR3 is CASSIRQGYNEQYF. The DNA for the CDR3 is TGTGCCAGCAGCATAAGACAGGGCTACAATGAGCAGTACTTC. Based on the CDR3 plus reference TRBV28 and TRBJ2-5, the full variable domain is DVKVTQSSRYLVKRTGEKVFLECVQDMDHENMFWYRQDPGLGLRLIYFSYDVKMKEKGDIPEGYSVSREKKERFSLILESASTNQTSMYLCASSIRQGYNEQYFGPGTRLLVL.

This clonotype was detected only a few times. The chain carries TRBV12-3 or TRBV12-4 and TRBJ1-5, with TRBD1 as a possible D gene (5 bases). The V end was cut by 3 bases, the J end by 4 bases, with 13 bases between. The CDR3 contains 15 residues. Written as DNA, the CDR3 is TGTGCCAGCAGTTTGTCAGGGTCAGGAAATCAGCCCCAGCATTTT. This translates into CASSLSGSGNQPQHF.

Regarding this clonotype: This may stem from a read error, because a much larger clone lies one nucleotide away. This chain joins TRBV29-1 and TRBJ2-5, with TRBD1 matching 10 bases. Losses at the gene ends were 7 bases for V and 5 bases for J; bases not matched to a gene: 1. This CDR3 is 11 amino acids long. Germline CDR1 SQVTM, CDR2 ANQGSEA. The CDR3, as DNA: TGCAGCGGGACAGGGGGGGAGACCCAGTACTTC. Translation: CSGTGGETQYF.

In its sample, this clonotype was seen many times. This sequence joins TRBV27 and TRBJ2-6, with D hard to call. CDR3 length: 14 residues. The germline V gene encodes CDR1 MNHEY and CDR2 SMNVEV (reference sequence). Trimming pared 6 bases from V and 0 bases from J, leaving 6 bases between. The DNA for the CDR3 is TGTGCCAGCAGCCCCAGCTCTGGGGCCAACGTCCTGACTTTC. This sequence encodes CASSPSSGANVLTF.

The chain combines TRBV7-3 with TRBJ2-6, with D uncertain. The ends were cut back, 5 bases at V and 0 bases at J, with 5 bases in the middle. CDR3 length: 14 residues. Germline V gene sequence: CDR1 SGHTA, CDR2 FQGTGA. The CDR3 sequence is CASSQTSGANVLTF. CDR3 DNA: TGTGCCAGCAGCCAAACCTCTGGGGCCAACGTCCTGACTTTC.

V and J are TRBV12-3 or TRBV12-4 and TRBJ2-4, with 10 bases fitting TRBD1. The J call may be faulty, since TRBJ2-5 better matches the DNA end. The CDR3 is made up of 15 amino acids. CDR3 coding DNA: TGTGCCAGCAGTTTAGCGGGACAGGGGCTGGAGACCCAGTACTTC. It is translated as CASSLAGQGLETQYF.

The rearrangement links TRBV28 to TRBJ1-1; perhaps TRBD1 as D (5 bases). The CDR3 length is 13 residues. Germline assignment: CDR1 MDHEN and CDR2 SYDVKM. V shed 8 bases and J shed 5 bases, with 15 bases lying between them. In DNA, the CDR3 is TGTGCCAGCCGCCTCCTCGGGGGGACTGAAGCTTTCTTT. It encodes CASRLLGGTEAFF.

Note on this clonotype: Compared with germline, one end of the junction differs, possibly owing to a read error. This sequence joins TRBV5-1 and TRBJ1-1; TRBD1 agrees at 8 bases. This CDR3 region has 15 residues. CDR1 SGHRS and CDR2 YFSETQ come from the germline V gene. DNA of the CDR3: TGCACCAGCAGCCCCGGACAGGGATTGAGCACTGAAGCTTTCTTT. This sequence encodes CTSSPGQGLSTEAFF.

With regard to this clonotype: A much larger clone is a single base away; this may be a read error. The chain's CDR3 is CAGSSPERGGSQETQYF. DNA for the CDR3: TGTGCCGGCAGCTCCCCAGAGCGGGGGGGTTCACAAGAGACCCAGTACTTC. The chain employs TRBV5-5 and TRBJ2-5; 10 nucleotides match TRBD2. The CDR3 runs to 17 residues. CDR1 and CDR2 (germline): SGHKS, YYEKEE (reference sequence).

The J gene is TRBJ2-3, the V gene TRBV5-1; the D gene is possibly TRBD2 (6 bases). The CDR3 runs 15 residues. Germline values: CDR1 SGHRS, CDR2 YFSETQ. Between the trimmed V and J ends, which lost 6 bases and 2 bases, there was a span of 16 bases. CDR3 sequence (DNA): TGCGCCAGCAAGGAAGACGGACTATCCACAGATACGCAGTATTTT. Its protein is CASKEDGLSTDTQYF.

Note on this clonotype: A read error may explain this, as a much larger clone is one base away. This chain uses TRBV5-1 with TRBJ2-7; weak D call: TRBD1 (6 bases). This CDR3 has 15 amino acids. Trimming took 0 bases from V and 3 from J, leaving 13 bases between them. The germline V gene encodes CDR1 SGHRS and CDR2 YFSETQ. CDR3 sequence (DNA): TGCGCCAGCAGCTTGGATACAGGGAAGGTCTACGAGCAGTACTTC. As protein: CASSLDTGKVYEQYF.

This clonotype was seen many times. The V and J genes are TRBV20-1 and TRBJ1-2; TRBD1 matches at 9 bases. The ends lost 1 base at V and 8 bases at J; junction bases unmatched: 8. Germline values: CDR1 DFQATT, CDR2 SNEGSKA (reference sequence). The CDR3 has 14 amino acids. CDR3 nucleotide sequence: TGCAGTGCTAGAGGACAGGGGGGCGAGATAGGCTACACCTTC. Translation: CSARGQGGEIGYTF.

This clonotype was observed a handful of times. The gene calls are TRBV20-1 and TRBJ1-4; D gene unclear. Germline CDR1 and CDR2: DFQATT and SNEGSKA (reference sequence). V gave up 1 base and J gave up 7 bases, with 13 bases separating them. The CDR3 has 14 residues. The CDR3 nucleotides read TGCAGTGCTAGAGCGGGTCAGCCACGTGAAAAACTGTTTTTT. Protein: CSARAGQPREKLFF.

To note about this clonotype: This may arise from a read error, as a much more abundant clone is one base away. The chain couples TRBV25-1 to TRBJ2-7; tentative D call: TRBD1 (5 bases). Germline lookup yields CDR1 MGHDK and CDR2 SYGVNS. CDR3 size: 14 residues. V lost 4 bases, J lost 7 bases, and 17 bases lay in between. The chain's CDR3 is CASSVDSVYNEQYF. CDR3 DNA sequence: TGTGCCAGCAGTGTAGACAGTGTCTACAATGAGCAGTACTTC.

The chain combines TRBV7-2 with TRBJ1-2; D ambiguous. The CDR3 runs 11 residues. Deletions cut 4 bases from V and 8 bases from J, with 8 bases between. The germline gives CDR1 SGHTA, CDR2 FQGNSA. The CDR3 protein is CASSSPRGYTF. CDR3 bases: TGTGCCAGCAGCTCCCCAAGGGGCTACACCTTC.

This clonotype appeared a few times. With a much larger clone just one base away, this may be a read error. The rearrangement uses TRBV20-1 and TRBJ2-1; 9 bases match TRBD2. The DNA end is a closer match to TRBJ2-7, so the J assignment may be wrong. Germline CDR1 is DFQATT and CDR2 is SNEGSKA (reference sequence). The CDR3 extends over 13 amino acids. The CDR3 region has the DNA TGCAGTGCGAGCGGGGGGCTTTACAATGAGCAGTACTTC. Residues: CSASGGLYNEQYF.

The chain links TRBV20-1 to TRBJ2-3, with TRBD2 matching 9 bases. Looked up from germline, CDR1 is DFQATT and CDR2 is SNEGSKA (reference sequence). The CDR3 loop spans 15 amino acids. J gave up 5 bases and V 5 bases, and 11 bases lay outside the gene matches. CDR3 residues: CSARSGGGAEDTQYF. CDR3 sequence (DNA): TGCAGTGCTCGGTCGGGCGGGGGGGCTGAAGATACGCAGTATTTT.

This clonotype was seen more than once but under ten times. The chain has TRBV5-4 and TRBJ1-2; 10 bases fit TRBD1. Germline CDR1 and CDR2: SGHNT and YYREEE (reference sequence). The CDR3 sequence is 15 residues long. V trimming: 5 bases; J trimming: 8 bases; junction bases outside the gene matches: 12. The CDR3 DNA sequence: TGTGCCAGCAGGACAGGGGGCTCGGAGAGAGGGGGCTACACCTTC. This codes for CASRTGGSERGGYTF.

The V and J genes are TRBV20-1 and TRBJ1-4; the D is unclear. V was pared by 0 bases and J by 0 bases, with 11 bases between. Per germline, CDR1 DFQATT and CDR2 SNEGSKA (reference sequence). CDR3 length: 16 amino acids. CDR3 protein: CSARDIQRATNEKLFF. The CDR3 nucleotides read TGCAGTGCTAGAGATATCCAACGGGCAACTAATGAAAAACTGTTTTTT.

This clonotype showed up just once. A read error may be the cause here, since a much bigger clone is one base away. This chain links TRBV10-2 with TRBJ1-1; a weak D match, TRBD1 (5 bases). Germline lookup yields CDR1 WSHSY and CDR2 SAAADI. Trimming removed 6 bases at V and 0 bases at J, with 5 bases between. CDR3 length equals 12 residues. The DNA for the CDR3 is TGCGCCAGCAGGGACATGAACACTGAAGCTTTCTTT. Translation gives CASRDMNTEAFF.

Ten or more counts support this clonotype. The chain employs TRBV20-1 and TRBJ2-1; no definite D call. Germline values: CDR1 DFQATT, CDR2 SNEGSKA (reference sequence). There are 16 residues in the CDR3. Trimming shortened V by 0 bases and J by 0 bases, and 12 bases separated the two germline ends. The CDR3 reads CSARDYASASYNEQFF. CDR3 nucleotides: TGCAGTGCTAGAGATTACGCGTCGGCCTCCTACAATGAGCAGTTCTTC.

The chain recombines TRBV20-1 with TRBJ2-5; no reliable D call. V was pared by 3 bases and J by 3 bases, with 11 bases between. This CDR3 has 13 amino acids. Germline values: CDR1 DFQATT, CDR2 SNEGSKA (reference sequence). The CDR3 DNA reads as TGCAGTGCTAGTAAACCAGGAGAAGAGACCCAGTACTTC. Its translation is CSASKPGEETQYF.

This clonotype was observed at least ten times. V gene TRBV27 combines with J gene TRBJ1-2, with 9 bases matching TRBD1. Trimming cost V 6 bases and J 2 bases; bases outside gene matches: 13. The CDR3 spans 17 residues. CDR1 is MNHEY and CDR2 is SMNVEV in the germline V gene (reference sequence). DNA of the CDR3: TGTGCCAGCAGAGTACGGGTGGGACAGGGCAAAAACTATGGCTACACCTTC. Translation gives CASRVRVGQGKNYGYTF.

The chain uses TRBV20-1 and TRBJ1-5; no firm D call. The CDR3 has 12 residues. Germline V lookup: CDR1 DFQATT, CDR2 SNEGSKA (reference sequence). V gave up 3 bases and J gave up 2 bases, with 5 bases separating them. CDR3 coding DNA: TGCAGTGCTAGTAATGGCAATCAGCCCCAGCATTTT. Protein sequence: CSASNGNQPQHF.

CDR3 in DNA: TGTGCCAGTAGTGGACAGGAGGCCCACCGCAATGAGCAGTTCTTC. Translated: CASSGQEAHRNEQFF. The chain combines TRBV19 with TRBJ2-1; TRBD1 agrees at 7 bases. Looked up from germline, CDR1 is LNHDA and CDR2 is SQIVND (reference sequence). With V trimmed by 5 bases and J by 6 bases, 10 bases remained unmatched. The CDR3 contains 15 residues.

This clonotype was recorded many times. The chain recombines TRBV3-1 with TRBJ2-5; 8 positions agree with TRBD2. The length of the CDR3 is 16 residues. V shed 1 base and J 1 base; nucleotides not matched to a gene: 5. CDR1 LGHDT and CDR2 YNNKEL come from the germline V gene (reference sequence). The CDR3 region has the DNA TGTGCCAGCAGCCAAGCTTTGCGGGGGGTCCAAGAGACCCAGTACTTC. It yields the protein CASSQALRGVQETQYF.

The gene calls are TRBV7-2 and TRBJ2-4; D uncertain. Near its end, the DNA agrees better with TRBJ2-7, so the J call may be wrong. The germline V gene has CDR1 SGHTA and CDR2 FQGNSA. The length of the CDR3 is 12 residues. The CDR3 spells CASSRRTYEQYF. The CDR3 bases are TGTGCCAGCAGCCGGCGGACCTACGAGCAGTACTTC.

This rearrangement joins TRBV13 to TRBJ1-2; unclear D gene. Germline V gives CDR1 PRHDT, CDR2 FYEKMQ (reference sequence). This CDR3 is 14 amino acids long. Trimming took 4 bases from V and 4 from J, leaving 13 bases between them. Here the CDR3 DNA reads TGTGCCAGCAGCTATGGAGAGGATAGCTATGGCTACACCTTC. The encoded protein is CASSYGEDSYGYTF.